This entry is about one TCR beta chain. Its antigen is unknown. The germline gene is not matched at one end of the junction; a read error may be the cause. This CDR3 has 11 amino acids. Germline values: CDR1 SGHNT, CDR2 YENEEA. It was from approximately 20-30 mg of unsorted bulk tissue that RNA and DNA were co-extracted. Those patients suffered from chronic HBV infection and were treatment-naive. This record belongs to a study of tumor-infiltrating lymphocytes in primary liver carcinoma. Notes on the study in general: The study found tumor-adjacent and tumor-blood pairs overlapped less than tumor region pairs.

Total RNA amounting to around 530 ng was the source from which TCR beta cDNA was made with a constant-region primer. Investigators got TCR beta libraries out of three nested multiplex PCR rounds, done with slightly modified ARM-PCR. TRBV1-TRBV30 forward primers and a C-beta reverse primer were used in the first two PCR rounds, which each ran for approximately 11 cycles. TCRdb recomputed calls from the multiplex PCR reads with MiXCR, one row per CDR3 protein. The sample has fewer than 85,000 distinct CDR3 sequences, roughly 71% seen once. This sequence was found in a man aged 35 to 55 with primary liver carcinoma and hepatitis B virus infection. The sequenced sample was tumor-adjacent normal liver tissue. The chain joins TRBV11-3 to TRBJ2-1; D is unclear. The CDR3 DNA sequence: TGCGCCAGCAGCCGCAACAATGAGCAGTTTTTC. Translation gives CASSRNNEQFF.